Shown below are 14 T cell receptor beta chains from a single sample sequenced in a study of T cell responses to AZD1222 COVID-19 vaccine. Here immunoSEQ multiplex PCR was the method, and the copy in TCRdb shows in-frame clones only, minus some. In the table there are approximately 83,000 clones, 75% to 95% of which are singletons. The input for sequencing was peripheral blood, taken on day 0 of MenACWY control vaccination. These receptors were collected from an adult in good health.

This clone is a singleton in its sample. The chain joins TRBV5-4 to TRBJ1-1, with D perhaps matching TRBD1 (6 bases). Germline-derived CDR1 and CDR2 are SGHNT and YYREEE (reference sequence). V was shortened by 4 bases and J by 0 bases, with 10 bases between the two germline ends. This CDR3 spans 14 amino acids. The DNA of the CDR3 is TGTGCCAGCAGCCCAGGGGCTCTGAACACTGAAGCTTTCTTT. Translating gives CASSPGALNTEAFF.

J is TRBJ1-2 and V is TRBV5-5; D remains ambiguous. This CDR3 region has 14 residues. Trimming took 6 bases from V and 3 from J, leaving 15 bases between them. Germline V gene data show CDR1 as SGHKS and CDR2 as YYEKEE (reference sequence). Here the CDR3 DNA reads TGTGCCAGCAAAAGACAACCTCTGGACTATGGCTACACCTTC. Residues: CASKRQPLDYGYTF.

The chain joins TRBV5-1 to TRBJ2-5; D is uncertain. V was trimmed by 4 bases and J by 3 bases, leaving 13 bases between them. Germline lookup yields CDR1 SGHRS and CDR2 YFSETQ. The CDR3 spans 14 residues. The chain's CDR3 is CASSPGSVKETQYF. In nucleotides, the CDR3 is TGCGCCAGCAGCCCGGGCAGCGTGAAAGAGACCCAGTACTTC. Full variable domain (missing parts from reference TRBV5-1 and TRBJ2-5): KAGVTQTPRYLIKTRGQQVTLSCSPISGHRSVSWYQQTPGQGLQFLFEYFSETQRNKGNFPGRFSGRQFSNSRSEMNVSTLELGDSALYLCASSPGSVKETQYFGPGTRLLVL.

This rearrangement joins TRBV11-3 to TRBJ1-2, with TRBD1 matching 7 bases. Per germline, CDR1 SGHNT and CDR2 YENEEA. Losses at the gene ends were 3 bases for V and 7 bases for J; bases not matched to a gene: 5. The CDR3 totals 13 residues. The CDR3 bases are TGTGCCAGCAGCTTGACAGGGAGGATTGGCTACACCTTC. Translating gives CASSLTGRIGYTF.

The chain links TRBV19 to TRBJ1-5; no clear D gene. CDR3 length: 12 residues. Germline CDR1 reads LNHDA; CDR2 reads SQIVND (reference sequence). Deletions cut 7 bases from V and 7 bases from J, with 11 bases between. The CDR3 region is CASTISAQPQHF. CDR3 sequence (DNA): TGTGCCAGTACTATCTCTGCGCAGCCCCAGCATTTT.

This chain uses TRBV5-4 with TRBJ2-7; D ambiguous. The germline gives CDR1 SGHNT, CDR2 YYREEE (reference sequence). There are 14 residues in the CDR3. The V gene lost 0 bases and the J gene lost 0 bases, with 7 bases spanning the gap. The CDR3 loop reads CASSLEGSSYEQYF. The CDR3 DNA reads TGTGCCAGCAGCTTGGAGGGCAGCTCCTACGAGCAGTACTTC.

V is TRBV5-5 and J is TRBJ2-1, with D perhaps assigned TRBD1 or TRBD2 (5 bases each). The V end was cut by 3 bases, the J end by 2 bases, with 12 bases between. The V gene's germline CDR1 is SGHKS and CDR2 YYEKEE (reference sequence). The length of the CDR3 is 15 residues. The CDR3 DNA reads TGTGCCAGCAGCTGGGGTAGGGACCCCTACAATGAGCAGTTCTTC. Protein product: CASSWGRDPYNEQFF.

This chain connects TRBV19 to TRBJ1-5, with TRBD1 matching over 7 bases. The CDR3 contains 15 residues. The V gene's germline CDR1 is LNHDA and CDR2 SQIVND (reference sequence). The V gene end was trimmed by 8 bases and the J gene end by 4 bases; junction bases not matched to a gene: 11. CDR3 in DNA: TGTGCCAGTGGCCAGGGACAGAAGGGGAATCAGCCCCAGCATTTT. It is translated as CASGQGQKGNQPQHF.

CDR3 nucleotides: TGTGCCTGGGACGAACAGGGGTTTGAAAAACTGTTTTTT. Translation gives CAWDEQGFEKLFF. The chain has TRBV30 and TRBJ1-4; 7 bases agree with TRBD1. CDR3 length equals 13 residues. Germline lookup yields CDR1 GTSNPN and CDR2 SVGIG (reference sequence). V dropped 5 bases and J dropped 7; count of bases not matched to a gene: 7.

This chain connects TRBV16 to TRBJ2-5; D not certain. The CDR3 is made up of 14 amino acids. V dropped 4 bases and J dropped 4 bases, with 13 bases sitting between them. Germline V gives CDR1 KGHSY, CDR2 FQNENV. CDR3 amino acids: CASSRPTLGETQYF. The CDR3 nucleotides read TGTGCCAGCAGCCGACCGACGTTGGGAGAGACCCAGTACTTC.

This chain uses TRBV11-2 with TRBJ1-3; D uncertain. The CDR3 sequence is 11 residues long. The V end lost 4 bases, the J end lost 5 bases, and 3 bases lay between the germline ends. Germline V gene data show CDR1 as SGHAT and CDR2 as FQNNGV. CDR3 sequence: CASSSRNTIYF. The CDR3, as DNA: TGTGCCAGCAGCTCAAGAAACACCATATATTTT.

This clone was observed a handful of times. The gene calls are TRBV5-1 and TRBJ2-3; D is possibly TRBD2 (5 bases). Germline values: CDR1 SGHRS, CDR2 YFSETQ. The CDR3 loop spans 18 amino acids. V was clipped by 4 bases and J by 6 bases, with 27 bases between them. CDR3 sequence: CASSPYRAGEGGVDTQYF. Here the CDR3 DNA reads TGCGCCAGCAGCCCTTACCGCGCGGGTGAAGGAGGTGTCGATACGCAGTATTTT.

This chain links TRBV7-9 with TRBJ2-7; D gene uncertain. CDR3 length: 14 residues. Trimming removed 1 base at V and 3 bases at J, with 10 bases between. Germline lookup yields CDR1 SEHNR and CDR2 FQNEAQ (reference sequence). CDR3 loop: CASSLGPGDYEQYF. Here the CDR3 DNA reads TGTGCCAGCAGCTTAGGTCCAGGAGACTACGAGCAGTACTTC.

The gene calls are TRBV5-1 and TRBJ1-1, with 8 bases fitting TRBD1. CDR3 length: 16 residues. Unmatched junction bases numbered 8, after V lost 4 bases and J lost 0 bases. Per the germline V gene, CDR1 is SGHRS and CDR2 is YFSETQ. The CDR3 loop reads CASSTRPRGLNTEAFF. Here the CDR3 DNA reads TGCGCCAGCAGCACTCGACCCAGGGGGCTGAACACTGAAGCTTTCTTT.